Below are 2 T cell receptor beta chains sequenced from a single sample in a study of T cell responses to AZD1222 COVID-19 vaccine. Sequencing was performed with immunoSEQ multiplex PCR; in TCRdb, only in-frame clones are kept and a portion is missing. In the table there are under 150,000 clones, approximately 88% of which are singletons. This material consisted of peripheral blood, taken 28 days after the second AZD1222 dose. Receptors originate from an adult who received the AZD1222 COVID-19 vaccine.

This rearrangement joins TRBV9 to TRBJ1-4; D ambiguous. CDR1 and CDR2 (germline): SGDLS, YYNGEE. This CDR3 is 12 amino acids long. V lost 4 bases to trimming and J lost 10 bases, with 11 bases between them. CDR3 sequence (DNA): TGTGCCAGCAGCTACAACGGAGGAAAACTGTTTTTT. It specifies CASSYNGGKLFF.

The V gene is TRBV29-1, the J gene TRBJ2-1; either TRBD1 or TRBD2 may supply D (6 bases each). Germline V lookup: CDR1 SQVTM, CDR2 ANQGSEA. V was clipped by 3 bases and J by 7 bases, with 16 bases between them. This CDR3 is built from 14 residues. The CDR3 bases are TGCAGCGTTGAGGGCCAGGGGAGGACGAATGAGCAGTTCTTC. Translation: CSVEGQGRTNEQFF.